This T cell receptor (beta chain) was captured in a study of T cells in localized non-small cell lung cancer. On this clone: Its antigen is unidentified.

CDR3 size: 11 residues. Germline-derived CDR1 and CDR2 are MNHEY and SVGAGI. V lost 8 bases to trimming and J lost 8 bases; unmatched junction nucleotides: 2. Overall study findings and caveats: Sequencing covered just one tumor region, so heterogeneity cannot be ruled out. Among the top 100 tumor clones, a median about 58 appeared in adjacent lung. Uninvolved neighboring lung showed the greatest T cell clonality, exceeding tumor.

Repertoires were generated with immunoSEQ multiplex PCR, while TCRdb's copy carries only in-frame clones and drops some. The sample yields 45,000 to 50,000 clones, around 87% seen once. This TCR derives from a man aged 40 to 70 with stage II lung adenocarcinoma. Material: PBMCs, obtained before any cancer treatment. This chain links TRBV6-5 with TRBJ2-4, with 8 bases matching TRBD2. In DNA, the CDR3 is TGTGCCAGCGGAGCGGGGGACATTCAGTACTTC. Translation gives CASGAGDIQYF.